The present entry profiles one TCR beta chain with its context. Its specificity is not known. PCR used 60 Vbeta primers and 13 Jbeta primers. Data came from immunoSEQ multiplex PCR; TCRdb stores just in-frame clones and leaves some out. The sample lists 300,000 or so clones, 84% occurring once. The data derive from a study of cytomegalovirus exposure and HLA in healthy donors. The ends lost 8 bases at V and 6 bases at J; junction bases unmatched: 9. Per the germline V gene, CDR1 is MNHNY and CDR2 is SVGAGI (reference sequence). CDR3 length equals 16 residues. Overall study findings and caveats: The authors later found most CMV-associated TCR beta chains appeared HLA-restricted.

Sequences were obtained from PBMCs. This chain uses TRBV6-6 with TRBJ2-1; 14 bases align to TRBD2. The source is a woman in her thirties or forties in good health and CMV-seropositive. This chain's CDR3 is CASETSGRASFNEQFF. In DNA, the CDR3 is TGTGCCAGCGAGACTAGCGGGAGGGCATCGTTCAATGAGCAGTTCTTC.